This TCR beta chain was recorded in a study of identical twins. Broader study findings: Model-predicted out-of-frame TCR alpha sharing fell below observed values in monozygotic twins. Insertions were reduced in abundant cord blood beta clonotypes but not in memory repertoires.

TCRdb ran MiXCR on the 5' RACE reads and lists one entry per CDR3 protein. This sample carries roughly 240,000 distinct CDR3 sequences, 7.5% of them seen once, and the ten largest clones take roughly 5.4%. This clonotype occurred a few times. Its target is not known. This sample also appeared in a second study, on yellow fever vaccine responses in identical twins.

This TCR came from a woman younger than 35 in good health. Sequencing input: CD8+ T cells sorted from blood.

CDR3 sequence reads: CASSPLLWDDSEQYF. Here the CDR3 DNA reads TGTGCCAGCAGCCCCCTTCTATGGGACGATTCCGAGCAGTACTTC. The chain employs TRBV9 and TRBJ2-7; D is possibly TRBD1 or TRBD2 (5 bases each). This CDR3 has 15 amino acids. The V gene lost 4 bases and the J gene lost 6 bases, with 20 bases spanning the gap. Germline V CDR1 and CDR2: SGDLS, YYNGEE.